These T cell receptor beta chains were read from a single sample in a study of blood T cell repertoires in COVID-19. Sequencing used immunoSEQ multiplex PCR; TCRdb keeps in-frame clones, though not all of them. Among tens of thousands of clones listed, roughly nine tenths were seen once. The material sequenced was peripheral blood. These receptors came from a middle-aged man with acute or convalescent COVID-19. The CDR3 runs from the conserved cysteine through the conserved F or W. D genes are given only for firm matches. A clone size is listed for some rows: how often the clone was seen (once, few, many), or a class if it is expanded.

j_gene,abundance,v_gene,d_gene,CDR3aa,CDR3nt
TRBJ2-1,-,TRBV7-2,TRBD2,CASSLGGLAGGSRDEQFF,TGTGCCAGCAGCTTAGGGGGACTAGCGGGAGGTTCTAGGGATGAGCAGTTCTTC
TRBJ1-1,-,TRBV7-9,-,CASSSEDREAFF,TGTGCCAGCAGCTCGGAGGACAGAGAAGCTTTCTTT
TRBJ2-3,-,TRBV6-5,-,CASRPGSSTDTQYF,TGTGCCAGCAGACCGGGATCTAGCACAGATACGCAGTATTTT
TRBJ2-3,-,TRBV7-2,-,CASSPDRTDTQYF,TGTGCCAGCAGCCCAGACAGAACAGATACGCAGTATTTT
TRBJ1-2,-,TRBV5-1,TRBD1,CASSLGGTGGSGYTF,TGCGCCAGCAGCTTGGGAGGTACAGGGGGCTCTGGCTACACCTTC
TRBJ2-6,-,TRBV19,-,CASSNRGSSGANVLTF,TGTGCCAGTAGTAATCGAGGCAGCTCTGGGGCCAACGTCCTGACTTTC
TRBJ1-4,-,TRBV6-5,-,CASSFRGEKLFF,TGTGCCAGCTCCTTCAGGGGCGAAAAACTGTTTTTT
TRBJ2-2,-,TRBV5-8,TRBD2,CASRALAGAHDTGELFF,TGTGCCAGCCGAGCTTTAGCGGGGGCGCATGACACCGGGGAGCTGTTTTTT
TRBJ1-1,-,TRBV9,-,CASSAPRGNMNTEAFF,TGTGCCAGCAGCGCACCCAGGGGCAACATGAACACTGAAGCTTTCTTT
TRBJ1-3,-,TRBV28,TRBD1,CASSSFGQGGNTIYF,TGTGCCAGCAGTTCCTTCGGACAGGGAGGAAACACCATATATTTT
TRBJ1-1,-,TRBV6-4,-,CASSPGTFEAMENTEAFF,TGTGCCAGCAGCCCGGGGACTTTTGAGGCGATGGAGAACACTGAAGCTTTCTTT
TRBJ1-2,-,TRBV29-1,-,CSVENLNRVDGYTF,TGCAGCGTTGAAAACTTGAACAGGGTGGATGGCTACACCTTC
TRBJ1-2,once,TRBV9,TRBD1,CASSAHPQGEINGYTF,TGTGCCAGCAGCGCTCACCCCCAGGGGGAGATAAATGGCTACACCTTC
TRBJ2-1,-,TRBV3-1/TRBV3-2,-,CASSPRDWDNEQFF,TGTGCCAGCAGCCCCCGGGACTGGGACAATGAGCAGTTCTTC
TRBJ2-1,-,TRBV6-2/TRBV6-3,TRBD2,CASSSFLAGGGNEQFF,TGTGCCAGCAGTTCTTTCTTAGCGGGGGGAGGGAATGAGCAGTTCTTC
TRBJ2-4,-,TRBV9,-,CASSVGDLNIQYF,TGTGCCAGCAGCGTGGGGGACTTAAACATTCAGTACTTC
TRBJ2-1,-,TRBV19,-,CASSIWADNEQFF,TGTGCCAGTAGTATATGGGCAGACAATGAGCAGTTCTTC
TRBJ2-7,-,TRBV7-8,-,CASSNDRYSYEQYF,TGTGCCAGCAGCAACGACAGATATTCCTACGAGCAGTACTTC
TRBJ2-5,-,TRBV12-3/TRBV12-4,-,CASGARQETQYF,TGTGCCAGCGGAGCACGCCAAGAGACCCAGTACTTC
TRBJ1-1,-,TRBV7-9,-,CASSSNLNRDTEAFF,TGTGCCAGCAGCTCCAACCTAAACAGGGACACTGAAGCTTTCTTT
TRBJ2-1,-,TRBV27,TRBD1,CASRTGLDEQFF,TGTGCCAGCAGGACAGGGCTCGATGAGCAGTTCTTC
TRBJ1-2,-,TRBV5-1,-,CASSFSPTDGYTF,TGCGCCAGCAGCTTTAGCCCTACGGATGGCTACACCTTC
TRBJ2-1,-,TRBV24-1,TRBD1,CATSRRDRGYNEQFF,TGTGCCACCAGCCGCCGGGACAGGGGGTACAATGAGCAGTTCTTC
TRBJ2-3,-,TRBV29-1,-,CSVLAGVVDTQYF,TGCAGCGTTCTGGCAGGGGTAGTAGATACGCAGTATTTT
TRBJ2-1,-,TRBV30,TRBD2,CAWSVSSGGWGEQFF,TGTGCCTGGAGTGTATCTAGCGGGGGGTGGGGTGAGCAGTTCTTC
TRBJ1-5,-,TRBV7-6,-,CASSLVGGLGNQPQHF,TGTGCCAGCAGCTTAGTTGGAGGGCTCGGCAATCAGCCCCAGCATTTT
TRBJ1-6,-,TRBV7-8,TRBD1,CASSVTGVTNSPLHF,TGTGCCAGCAGCGTTACAGGGGTTACGAATTCACCCCTCCACTTT
TRBJ1-5,-,TRBV19,-,CASGWGTNDQPQHF,TGTGCCAGTGGGTGGGGGACAAACGATCAGCCCCAGCATTTT
TRBJ1-6,-,TRBV30,-,CAWSGQSSYNSPLHF,TGTGCCTGGAGTGGACAGAGCTCCTATAATTCACCCCTCCACTTT
TRBJ2-7,-,TRBV6-5,-,CASSYRSGLPGYEQYF,TGTGCCAGCAGTTACCGCTCGGGACTCCCCGGCTACGAGCAGTACTTC
TRBJ1-2,-,TRBV5-1,-,CASSSVPHYGYTF,TGCGCCAGCAGCTCGGTCCCTCACTATGGCTACACCTTC
TRBJ2-1,-,TRBV5-1,-,CASSLGGLGGLNEQFF,TGCGCCAGCAGCTTGGGAGGCCTAGGAGGGCTTAATGAGCAGTTCTTC
TRBJ2-5,-,TRBV30,-,CAWSPRPGEETQYF,TGTGCCTGGAGCCCTAGGCCAGGGGAGGAGACCCAGTACTTC
TRBJ1-5,-,TRBV2,-,CASSAQGWGNQPQHF,TGTGCCAGCAGTGCCCAGGGCTGGGGCAATCAGCCCCAGCATTTT
TRBJ2-3,-,TRBV19,TRBD2,CASSMRTSGGAQYF,TGTGCCAGTAGTATGAGGACTAGCGGTGGGGCGCAGTATTTT
TRBJ2-1,-,TRBV7-9,-,CASSSGTPDNEQFF,TGTGCCAGCAGCTCCGGGACTCCCGACAATGAGCAGTTCTTC
TRBJ1-1,-,TRBV7-9,-,CASSLAGGNTEAFF,TGTGCCAGCAGCTTAGCGGGAGGGAACACTGAAGCTTTCTTT
TRBJ2-7,-,TRBV28,TRBD2,CASSKSGRVGEQYF,TGTGCCAGCAGCAAAAGCGGGAGAGTAGGCGAGCAGTACTTC
TRBJ2-2,once,TRBV7-9,-,CASSLDSTGELFF,TGTGCCAGCAGCTTAGATAGCACCGGGGAGCTGTTTTTT